This TCR beta chain was sequenced during a study of blood T cell repertoires in COVID-19. In the original analysis: It was from reference gene primer amplification that nucleated cell counts were estimated. Using immunoSEQ multiplex PCR, the repertoire was profiled, and TCRdb retains in-frame clones only, with some absent. V and J calls plus clone size are reproduced from that table; the DNA served to infer D and trimming. The sample consists of about 240,000 clones, around 86% of them appearing once. Germline CDR1 SGHNT, CDR2 YYREEE (reference sequence). The V segment lost 4 bases and the J segment 7 bases; nucleotides outside the gene matches: 8. The CDR3 is 15 residues long.

The gene calls are TRBV5-4 and TRBJ2-7; 13 bases are a match to TRBD2. The sequence came from a woman aged 40 to 49 with acute COVID-19. Sequencing was performed on PBMCs or T cells enriched from blood (not recorded which). As DNA, the CDR3 is TGTGCCAGCAGCATACTAGCGGGAGGGCCTAAAGAGCAGTACTTC. Translated: CASSILAGGPKEQYF.